These T cell receptor beta chains were read from a single sample in a study of T cell changes during pregnancy in multiple sclerosis. The table came from immunoSEQ multiplex PCR; TCRdb's copy has only in-frame clones and leaves some out. This table has more than 80,000 clones, 91% appearing once. The sequencing used peripheral blood, collected before pregnancy. Every receptor here comes from a female donor with multiple sclerosis, enrolled in a pregnancy study. Each CDR3 is given with its conserved first and last residue. D genes are given only for firm matches. Size values are once, few and many counts, or a class for expanded clones, and some rows have none.

TRBD2,TRBJ2-1,-,TRBV9,CASSVAVGLAGNNEQFF,TGTGCCAGCAGCGTAGCGGTGGGACTAGCGGGAAACAATGAGCAGTTCTTC
TRBD1,TRBJ2-7,once,TRBV9,CASSRQGSNEQYF,TGTGCCAGCAGCCGACAGGGGAGCAACGAGCAGTACTTC
-,TRBJ2-7,-,TRBV6-1,CASSESPGQSSYEQYF,TGTGCCAGCAGTGAATCCCCAGGACAGAGCTCCTACGAGCAGTACTTC
-,TRBJ2-3,-,TRBV5-6,CASSLAGSRTDTQYF,TGTGCCAGCAGCTTGGCCGGGAGTCGGACAGATACGCAGTATTTT
TRBD2,TRBJ2-2,once,TRBV2,CASSEVGKRGGLTGELFF,TGTGCCAGCAGTGAAGTGGGGAAGCGGGGGGGCCTAACCGGGGAGCTGTTTTTT
TRBD2,TRBJ2-3,once,TRBV30,CAWSIDGRAGDTQYF,TGTGCCTGGAGTATCGACGGGAGGGCCGGGGATACGCAGTATTTT
TRBD1,TRBJ1-2,-,TRBV29-1,CSVGTGEGGYTF,TGCAGCGTTGGGACAGGGGAGGGTGGCTACACCTTC
TRBD1,TRBJ1-1,-,TRBV9,CASSVRQGSMTEAFF,TGTGCCAGCAGCGTGAGACAGGGCTCGATGACTGAAGCTTTCTTT
-,TRBJ1-5,-,TRBV6-1,CASSVEENQPQHF,TGTGCCAGCAGTGTAGAAGAAAATCAGCCCCAGCATTTT
-,TRBJ2-2,-,TRBV28,CASRGKNTGELFF,TGTGCCAGCAGGGGCAAGAACACCGGGGAGCTGTTTTTT
-,TRBJ2-2,-,TRBV4-2,CASSHLPGQNTGELFF,TGTGCCAGCAGCCACCTTCCGGGACAGAACACCGGGGAGCTGTTTTTT
-,TRBJ2-3,-,TRBV11-3,CASSPNDAGTQYF,TGTGCCAGCAGCCCCAACGATGCCGGTACGCAGTATTTT
-,TRBJ1-5,-,TRBV27,CASSDSYNQPQHF,TGTGCCAGCAGTGACAGTTACAATCAGCCCCAGCATTTT
-,TRBJ2-6,-,TRBV7-9,CASSLRGGANVLTF,TGTGCCAGCAGCTTACGGGGTGGGGCCAACGTCCTGACTTTC
-,TRBJ2-5,once,TRBV9,CASSVAGIPQETQYF,TGTGCCAGCAGCGTAGCGGGAATCCCCCAAGAGACCCAGTACTTC
TRBD2,TRBJ2-1,-,TRBV19,CASSIGGTIDEQFF,TGTGCCAGTAGTATAGGGGGGACTATCGATGAGCAGTTCTTC
-,TRBJ2-5,-,TRBV5-6,CASSFAGEETQYF,TGTGCCAGCAGCTTTGCAGGGGAAGAGACCCAGTACTTC
TRBD1,TRBJ2-5,once,TRBV6-6,CASSYLGQGKTQYF,TGTGCCAGCAGTTACTTGGGACAGGGGAAGACCCAGTACTTC
-,TRBJ1-5,-,TRBV2,CASSEYVRKDNQPQHF,TGTGCCAGCAGTGAATATGTCAGGAAAGACAATCAGCCCCAGCATTTT
TRBD2,TRBJ2-7,once,TRBV5-1,CASSLGLTSGTEQYF,TGCGCCAGCAGCTTGGGGTTAACTAGCGGGACCGAGCAGTACTTC
TRBD1,TRBJ1-1,-,TRBV5-1,CASSRRTGETEAFF,TGCGCCAGCAGCCGCCGGACAGGGGAAACTGAAGCTTTCTTT
-,TRBJ1-1,-,TRBV21-1,CASSRNPGGEGEAFF,TGTGCCAGCAGCCGAAACCCAGGGGGCGAGGGTGAAGCTTTCTTT
-,TRBJ2-5,-,TRBV21-1,CASSKEGGSLQETQYF,TGTGCCAGCAGCAAAGAGGGGGGGAGCCTCCAAGAGACCCAGTACTTC
TRBD2,TRBJ2-3,few,TRBV29-1,CSVESGGRGTDTQYF,TGCAGCGTTGAGTCGGGGGGGCGGGGAACAGATACGCAGTATTTT
TRBD1,TRBJ2-1,-,TRBV7-3,CASSTTGGRNEQFF,TGTGCCAGCAGCACGACAGGGGGCAGGAATGAGCAGTTCTTC
-,TRBJ2-7,-,TRBV5-1,CASSLDNSNYEQYF,TGCGCCAGCAGCTTGGATAACAGTAACTACGAGCAGTACTTC
TRBD2,TRBJ2-7,-,TRBV7-2,CASSPRLAGAYEQYF,TGTGCCAGCAGCCCGCGACTAGCGGGAGCCTACGAGCAGTACTTC
-,TRBJ2-2,-,TRBV11-3,CASSLVDTYIGELFF,TGTGCCAGCAGCTTAGTGGACACCTACATCGGGGAGCTGTTTTTT
-,TRBJ1-1,-,TRBV30,CAWSGPRGGRNTEAFF,TGTGCCTGGAGTGGGCCGCGGGGGGGTCGAAACACTGAAGCTTTCTTT
TRBD2,TRBJ2-5,-,TRBV7-9,CASSLEAGGMETQYF,TGTGCCAGCAGCTTAGAAGCGGGAGGTATGGAGACCCAGTACTTC
TRBD2,TRBJ2-3,-,TRBV5-4,CASSTGLAGSSNTQYF,TGTGCCAGCAGCACCGGACTAGCGGGCTCGTCGAATACGCAGTATTTT
-,TRBJ1-3,-,TRBV5-1,CASSFGEAGNTIYF,TGCGCCAGCAGCTTCGGGGAGGCTGGAAACACCATATATTTT
-,TRBJ1-1,-,TRBV7-3,CASSLNPGALTEAFF,TGTGCCAGCAGCTTAAACCCAGGGGCTCTCACTGAAGCTTTCTTT
-,TRBJ2-1,-,TRBV5-5,CASSLLWLYNEQFF,TGTGCCAGCAGCTTGCTTTGGCTCTACAATGAGCAGTTCTTC
-,TRBJ1-3,once,TRBV19,CASSMRDYSGNTIYF,TGTGCCAGTAGTATGAGAGACTACTCTGGAAACACCATATATTTT
-,TRBJ2-1,-,TRBV2,CATNSGGIVSYNEQFF,TGTGCCACCAATTCTGGGGGCATAGTATCCTACAATGAGCAGTTCTTC
-,TRBJ2-2,once,TRBV10-3,CAIRAGQTNTGELFF,TGTGCCATCAGGGCCGGACAGACGAACACCGGGGAGCTGTTTTTT
TRBD2,TRBJ2-5,-,TRBV11-3,CASSRLLGGGAFRGQETQYF,TGTGCCAGCAGCCGCCTTCTGGGCGGGGGGGCGTTTAGAGGGCAAGAGACCCAGTACTTC
TRBD2,TRBJ2-3,once,TRBV5-1,CASSLRGVRGDTQYF,TGCGCCAGCAGCCTTCGGGGGGTACGTGGCGATACGCAGTATTTT
TRBD1,TRBJ2-7,-,TRBV11-3,CASSLSPGQPEQYF,TGTGCCAGCAGCTTAAGCCCGGGACAGCCCGAGCAGTACTTC
TRBD2,TRBJ2-5,-,TRBV5-6,CASSLGLAGGQETQYF,TGTGCCAGCAGCTTGGGGCTAGCGGGGGGGCAAGAGACCCAGTACTTC
TRBD1,TRBJ2-3,-,TRBV2,CASSEAVGDRVTDTQYF,TGTGCCAGCAGTGAAGCGGTCGGTGACAGGGTAACAGATACGCAGTATTTT
TRBD1,TRBJ1-4,-,TRBV6-1,CASRDRGRNEKLFF,TGTGCCAGCAGAGACAGGGGAAGAAATGAAAAACTGTTTTTT
-,TRBJ1-2,-,TRBV5-6,CASRTGLVYGYTF,TGTGCCAGCAGGACAGGACTTGTCTATGGCTACACCTTC
TRBD2,TRBJ2-7,-,TRBV13,CASSPQSGKVYEQYF,TGTGCCAGCAGCCCCCAGAGCGGGAAGGTTTACGAGCAGTACTTC
TRBD1,TRBJ2-1,-,TRBV10-3,CAMGQGGNEQFF,TGTGCCATGGGACAGGGGGGCAATGAGCAGTTCTTC
-,TRBJ1-2,-,TRBV30,CAWSVVRVGGYTF,TGTGCCTGGAGTGTAGTCAGGGTAGGCGGCTACACCTTC
TRBD2,TRBJ2-2,once,TRBV28,CASSLGASGTGELFF,TGTGCCAGCAGTTTAGGGGCTAGCGGCACCGGGGAGCTGTTTTTT
-,TRBJ1-2,-,TRBV7-8,CASSLVDSYGYTF,TGTGCCAGCAGCTTAGTAGACAGCTATGGCTACACCTTC
-,TRBJ2-3,-,TRBV7-9,CATPGNTSTDTQYF,TGTGCCACGCCGGGGAACACTAGCACAGATACGCAGTATTTT
TRBD1,TRBJ2-7,-,TRBV19,CASSTTLGQGFSYEQYF,TGTGCCAGTAGTACGACCTTGGGACAGGGGTTCTCCTACGAGCAGTACTTC
TRBD1,TRBJ2-7,-,TRBV5-1,CASSLGPGQTYEQYF,TGCGCCAGCAGCTTGGGACCGGGACAGACCTACGAGCAGTACTTC
TRBD1,TRBJ1-4,-,TRBV19,CASSLRGPPTNEKLFF,TGTGCCAGTAGCTTAAGGGGGCCCCCAACTAATGAAAAACTGTTTTTT
-,TRBJ2-7,-,TRBV9,CASSVLPGTYEQYF,TGTGCCAGCAGCGTACTTCCGGGAACCTACGAGCAGTACTTC